The 10 T cell receptor beta chains below were found in one sample sequenced in a study of Ad26.COV2.S vaccination and SARS-CoV-2 variants (dated by TCRdb to the early 2020s). Library preparation employed the immunoSEQ multiplex PCR assay. TCRdb re-hosts the immuneACCESS table, in-frame sequences only. Its copies lack some clones; in the studies checked, an unresolved V gene accounts for under half of them, and the cause for the rest is not known. In this sample the table shows 440,000 or so clones, approximately 90% of which occur a single time. The ten largest clones add up to about 1.6% of the sample. The label giving this sample's treatment or condition can be read as: some 19 received Ad26.COV2.S at low or high dose, single or two shots; 5 received placebo; per-sample allocation not given. Repertoires of vaccine and placebo recipients were sequenced from samples collected on day 63 after the first injection.

The material was peripheral blood, obtained in a trial of Ad26.COV2.S vaccine versus placebo. The receptors were sampled from a person aged 18-65 years who received the Ad26.COV2.S COVID-19 vaccine or a placebo.

The rearrangement joins TRBV6-5 to TRBJ2-1; 9 bases align to TRBD2. The CDR3 covers 15 residues. V trimming: 6 bases; J trimming: 6 bases; junction bases outside the gene matches: 9. Germline loops: CDR1 MNHEY, CDR2 SVGAGI. The CDR3 DNA sequence: TGTGCCAGCAGGCCTCGCGGGGGGGATTTCAATGAGCAGTTCTTC. The encoded protein is CASRPRGGDFNEQFF.

V gene TRBV2 combines with J gene TRBJ2-5, with 13 bases aligning to TRBD2. Trimming cost V 3 bases and J 4 bases; bases outside gene matches: 5. The CDR3 is made up of 16 amino acids. Germline-derived CDR1 and CDR2 are SNHLY and FYNNEI. CDR3 sequence: CASSEELAGGRETQYF. The CDR3 DNA follows: TGTGCCAGCAGTGAGGAACTAGCGGGGGGGCGAGAGACCCAGTACTTC. The complete variable domain, with remaining parts taken from reference TRBV2 and TRBJ2-5, reads EPEVTQTPSHQVTQMGQEVILRCVPISNHLYFYWYRQILGQKVEFLVSFYNNEISEKSEIFDDQFSVERPDGSNFTLKIRSTKLEDSAMYFCASSEELAGGRETQYFGPGTRLLVL.

This clone appeared a few times. The CDR3 protein is CASSLVSEQYF. The DNA for the CDR3 is TGTGCCAGCAGCTTAGTTAGCGAGCAGTACTTC. J is TRBJ2-7 and V is TRBV7-2; D not certain. V was shortened by 1 base and J by 6 bases, with 4 bases between the two germline ends. The CDR3 runs to 11 residues. Germline V gives CDR1 SGHTA, CDR2 FQGNSA.

This clone appeared once. This sequence joins TRBV6-6 and TRBJ2-7; 9 nucleotides match TRBD1. The germline CDR1 and CDR2 sequences are MNHNY and SVGAGI (reference sequence). J lost 3 bases, V lost 6 bases, and 12 bases had no gene match. The CDR3 sequence is 16 residues long. CDR3 DNA sequence: TGTGCCAGCAGATACCGGGACAGGGTGGTCGGCTACGAGCAGTACTTC. It encodes CASRYRDRVVGYEQYF.

V usage is TRBV4-3 and J usage is TRBJ1-3; D uncertain. Trimming stripped 4 bases from V and 3 bases from J, with 13 bases between. CDR3 size: 15 residues. The V gene's germline CDR1 is LGHNA and CDR2 YSLEER. The CDR3: CASSRQVQGGNTIYF. CDR3 DNA sequence: TGCGCCAGCAGCCGGCAGGTCCAAGGTGGAAACACCATATATTTT.

The genes are TRBV30 and TRBJ1-2; D is perhaps TRBD1 (5 bases). The CDR3 is 13 amino acids. Trimming took off 2 bases at V and 5 bases at J, with 12 bases between the two ends. Looked up from germline, CDR1 is GTSNPN and CDR2 is SVGIG (reference sequence). CDR3 in DNA: TGTGCCTGGAGTCTGCAGGGTGGATATGGCTACACCTTC. Its translation is CAWSLQGGYGYTF.

CDR3 DNA: TGTGCCAGCAGCCGGGACGGAAACTATGGCTACACCTTC. Its translation is CASSRDGNYGYTF. The chain employs TRBV14 and TRBJ1-2, with TRBD1 as a possible D gene (5 bases). Trimming took 4 bases from V and 2 from J, leaving 8 bases between them. CDR3 length: 13 amino acids. Germline V CDR1 and CDR2: SGHDN, FVKESK.

This chain joins TRBV20-1 and TRBJ1-2, with D perhaps matching TRBD1 (5 bases). Germline lookup yields CDR1 DFQATT and CDR2 SNEGSKA (reference sequence). Trimming left V 6 bases short and J 6 bases short, with 11 bases between. This CDR3 contains 11 residues. This CDR3 is CSALTDHGYTF. In DNA, the CDR3 is TGCAGTGCCTTGACAGACCATGGCTACACCTTC.

The chain couples TRBV30 to TRBJ1-4; D call uncertain. V was trimmed by 0 bases and J by 0 bases, leaving 11 bases between them. The CDR3 extends over 16 amino acids. Germline V lookup: CDR1 GTSNPN, CDR2 SVGIG (reference sequence). This CDR3 is CAWSVGQRPTNEKLFF. CDR3 DNA: TGTGCCTGGAGTGTAGGCCAGAGACCAACTAATGAAAAACTGTTTTTT.

V gene TRBV4-1 combines with J gene TRBJ2-4; D gene uncertain. This CDR3 is 16 amino acids long. Germline CDR1 MGHRA, CDR2 YSYEKL. V shed 0 bases and J shed 2 bases, with 11 bases lying between them. The CDR3 protein is CASSQDLWQTKNIQYF. CDR3 DNA sequence: TGCGCCAGCAGCCAAGATCTTTGGCAGACCAAAAACATTCAGTACTTC.